These 21 T cell receptor beta chains share one sample of origin, sequenced in a study of blood T cell repertoires in COVID-19 (dated by TCRdb to 2018 to 2021). The library was produced with the immunoSEQ multiplex PCR assay. TCRdb obtained this table from immuneACCESS and retained in-frame rearrangements with V and J assigned. These tables miss some clones; where compared with another copy, unresolved V genes account for less than half of the shortfall, and the remainder is unexplained. In all, the sample holds more than 250,000 clones, and 70% to 90% of those were seen once. Under 6% of the sample belongs to the ten largest clones. The sequencing input was PBMCs or T cells enriched from blood (not recorded which). All receptors derive from a woman in her twenties or thirties who had recovered from COVID-19.

The chain is built from TRBV5-1 and TRBJ2-3; D might be TRBD2 (5 bases). Germline V CDR1 and CDR2: SGHRS, YFSETQ. V was pared by 4 bases and J by 3 bases, with 6 bases between. This CDR3 comprises 12 residues. The CDR3 is CASSPGTDTQYF. In nucleotides, the CDR3 is TGCGCCAGCAGCCCGGGAACAGATACGCAGTATTTT.

This clone occurred a few times. This rearrangement joins TRBV4-1 to TRBJ1-5; a weak D match, TRBD1 (5 bases). CDR1 is MGHRA, CDR2 YSYEKL, per germline. This CDR3 region has 14 residues. V was cut by 2 bases and J by 1 base, with 6 bases left in between. In DNA, the CDR3 is TGCGCCAGCAGCCAATCAGGGAGCAATCAGCCCCAGCATTTT. Its translation: CASSQSGSNQPQHF.

The V and J genes are TRBV30 and TRBJ1-1, with a possible D match to TRBD1 (6 bases). Germline CDR1 and CDR2: GTSNPN and SVGIG (reference sequence). V lost 0 bases, J lost 3 bases, and 11 bases lay in between. The CDR3 runs 14 residues. This CDR3 is CAWSVGGAYTEAFF. CDR3 sequence (DNA): TGTGCCTGGAGTGTTGGGGGGGCGTACACTGAAGCTTTCTTT.

The chain has TRBV19 and TRBJ1-1; D may be TRBD1 (6 bases). CDR1 and CDR2 from the germline V gene are LNHDA and SQIVND (reference sequence). The CDR3 length is 15 residues. Trimming removed 5 bases at V and 5 bases at J, with 18 bases between. The CDR3 DNA is TGTGCCAGTAGTTCCCGTAGAGGGGGGGGAACTGAAGCTTTCTTT. Protein product: CASSSRRGGGTEAFF. The variable domain in full, with the rest retrieved from reference TRBV19 and TRBJ1-1, is DGGITQSPKYLFRKEGQNVTLSCEQNLNHDAMYWYRQDPGQGLRLIYYSQIVNDFQKGDIAEGYSVSREKKESFPLTVTSAQKNPTAFYLCASSSRRGGGTEAFFGQGTRLTVV.

This chain connects TRBV30 to TRBJ2-7; D is perhaps TRBD2 (5 bases). V was clipped by 0 bases and J by 0 bases, with 9 bases between them. Germline assignment: CDR1 GTSNPN and CDR2 SVGIG (reference sequence). The CDR3 consists of 14 residues. The CDR3 nucleotides read TGTGCCTGGAGTGTCGGGGTTAGCTCCTACGAGCAGTACTTC. Translation: CAWSVGVSSYEQYF.

The V gene is TRBV5-4, the J gene TRBJ1-2; 9 positions match TRBD1. V lost 4 bases and J lost 4; bases outside the gene matches: 8. CDR3 size: 15 residues. The germline CDR1 and CDR2 sequences are SGHNT and YYREEE (reference sequence). CDR3 coding DNA: TGTGCCAGCAGCCCTGAGGGACAGGGCGCCTATGGCTACACCTTC. Amino acids: CASSPEGQGAYGYTF.

The V and J genes are TRBV18 and TRBJ1-1; D remains ambiguous. Deletions cut 0 bases from V and 3 bases from J, with 8 bases between. This CDR3 spans 14 amino acids. Germline V CDR1 and CDR2: KGHSH, LQKENI. CDR3 loop: CASSPPTGYTEAFF. CDR3 coding DNA: TGTGCCAGCTCACCACCAACGGGTTACACTGAAGCTTTCTTT.

This chain connects TRBV11-1 to TRBJ2-7; a possible D gene is TRBD1 (6 bases). The V end was cut by 4 bases, the J end by 2 bases, with 12 bases between. The germline CDR1 and CDR2 sequences are SGHAT and FQDESV (reference sequence). The CDR3 consists of 14 residues. CDR3: CASSSPGTTYEQYF. The CDR3, as DNA: TGTGCCAGCAGCTCCCCCGGGACAACCTACGAGCAGTACTTC.

The chain recombines TRBV7-8 with TRBJ2-3; weak D call: TRBD2 (5 bases). Germline values: CDR1 SGHVS, CDR2 FQNEAQ. V was shortened by 0 bases and J by 4 bases, with 11 bases between the two germline ends. The CDR3 loop spans 15 amino acids. CDR3 loop: CASSLASGRADTQYF. For the CDR3, the DNA is TGTGCCAGCAGCTTAGCCTCTGGGCGGGCAGATACGCAGTATTTT.

The chain links TRBV24-1 to TRBJ2-6, with D perhaps TRBD1 (5 bases). This CDR3 spans 15 amino acids. The germline V gene has CDR1 KGHDR and CDR2 SFDVKD. The V gene lost 9 bases and the J gene lost 3 bases, with 14 bases spanning the gap. In DNA form, the CDR3 reads TGTGCCACCTCCGACGGCAGGGATGGGGCCAACGTCCTGACTTTC. Translated, it gives CATSDGRDGANVLTF.

The V and J genes are TRBV2 and TRBJ1-1; D call uncertain. This CDR3 comprises 13 residues. Trimming left V 6 bases short and J 0 bases short, with 8 bases between. Germline V gene data show CDR1 as SNHLY and CDR2 as FYNNEI. The CDR3 protein is CASRAQLNTEAFF. The CDR3 nucleotides are TGTGCCAGCAGGGCACAATTGAACACTGAAGCTTTCTTT.

This clone was seen only a few times. CDR3: CASSKGDQPQHF. The CDR3 DNA follows: TGTGCCAGCAGTAAGGGAGATCAGCCCCAGCATTTT. The chain links TRBV27 to TRBJ1-5; D remains unclear. The V and J ends lost 5 bases and 5 bases respectively, with 7 bases between them. In germline, CDR1 is MNHEY, CDR2 SMNVEV (reference sequence). The CDR3 runs 12 residues.

This sequence joins TRBV11-2 and TRBJ2-3; D gene unclear. V was pared by 5 bases and J by 0 bases, with 3 bases between. Germline-derived CDR1 and CDR2 are SGHAT and FQNNGV. The CDR3 totals 12 residues. As DNA, the CDR3 is TGTGCCAGCAGCAGCAGCACAGATACGCAGTATTTT. Protein sequence: CASSSSTDTQYF.

V is TRBV5-1 and J is TRBJ1-5; TRBD1 matches at 9 bases. Losses at the gene ends were 4 bases for V and 3 bases for J; bases not matched to a gene: 11. In germline, CDR1 is SGHRS, CDR2 YFSETQ. The CDR3 is 17 residues long. The CDR3: CASSMPDRGPSNQPQHF. DNA of the CDR3: TGCGCCAGCAGCATGCCGGACAGGGGTCCTTCCAATCAGCCCCAGCATTTT.

This sequence joins TRBV6-5 and TRBJ1-2, with D uncertain. CDR1 MNHEY and CDR2 SVGAGI come from the germline V gene. The length of the CDR3 is 12 residues. Deletions cut 6 bases from V and 1 base from J, with 6 bases between. Here the CDR3 DNA reads TGTGCCAGCAGGGGCGATAACTATGGCTACACCTTC. Its translation is CASRGDNYGYTF.

The chain employs TRBV6-5 and TRBJ2-1, with 10 bases fitting TRBD1. There are 15 residues in the CDR3. After removal of 7 bases from V and 3 bases from J, the junction contained 6 bases not matched to a gene. Per the germline V gene, CDR1 is MNHEY and CDR2 is SVGAGI. The CDR3 DNA reads as TGTGCCAGCAACCCGACAGGGGGCGGCTACAATGAGCAGTTCTTC. Translated, it gives CASNPTGGGYNEQFF.

The V and J genes are TRBV29-1 and TRBJ1-2; TRBD1 matches 9 bases. The CDR3 extends over 13 amino acids. Germline CDR1 reads SQVTM; CDR2 reads ANQGSEA. With V trimmed by 6 bases and J by 6 bases, 8 bases remained unmatched. The CDR3 loop is CSVGAGTGNGYTF. The CDR3 coding sequence is TGCAGCGTGGGCGCCGGGACAGGGAATGGCTACACCTTC. The entire variable domain, with the rest obtained from reference TRBV29-1 and TRBJ1-2, is as follows: SAVISQKPSRDICQRGTSLTIQCQVDSQVTMMFWYRQQPGQSLTLIATANQGSEATYESGFVIDKFPISRPNLTFSTLTVSNMSPEDSSIYLCSVGAGTGNGYTFGSGTRLTVV.

Written as DNA, the CDR3 is TGTGCCAGCAGTGACCGGACAGGGGTGAGCAATCAGCCCCAGCATTTT. Translated: CASSDRTGVSNQPQHF. The rearrangement uses TRBV6-1 and TRBJ1-5; 9 bases match TRBD1. The germline CDR1 and CDR2 sequences are MNHNS and SASEGT. Trimming cost V 3 bases and J 1 base; bases outside gene matches: 4. This CDR3 is 16 amino acids long.

This clone was observed a handful of times. The chain carries TRBV11-2 and TRBJ2-7, with TRBD2 identical over 12 bases. The CDR3 runs to 15 residues. The trim removed 5 bases at V and 0 bases at J, leaving 2 bases unmatched. CDR1 and CDR2 (germline): SGHAT, FQNNGV. CDR3 amino acids: CASSPLAGGSYEQYF. The CDR3 bases are TGTGCCAGCAGCCCACTAGCGGGGGGCTCCTACGAGCAGTACTTC.

V gene TRBV6-6 combines with J gene TRBJ2-1; TRBD2 aligns across 7 bases. V lost 6 bases and J lost 0; bases outside the gene matches: 8. The CDR3 covers 16 residues. Per germline, CDR1 MNHNY and CDR2 SVGAGI (reference sequence). The CDR3 DNA reads TGTGCCAGCAGCACCGGGGGGATGAGCTCCTACAATGAGCAGTTCTTC. This codes for CASSTGGMSSYNEQFF.

This sequence joins TRBV7-3 and TRBJ2-3, with D possibly TRBD1 on 5 matching bases. The CDR3 totals 16 residues. The germline V gene has CDR1 SGHTA and CDR2 FQGTGA. The V end was cut by 5 bases, the J end by 2 bases, with 17 bases between. The CDR3 DNA follows: TGTGCCAGCAGCCCCCCTTTTGAGGACAACACAGATACGCAGTATTTT. Its protein is CASSPPFEDNTDTQYF. The variable domain in full, with the rest retrieved from reference TRBV7-3 and TRBJ2-3, is GAGVSQTPSNKVTEKGKYVELRCDPISGHTALYWYRQSLGQGPEFLIYFQGTGAADDSGLPNDRFFAVRPEGSVSTLKIQRTERGDSAVYLCASSPPFEDNTDTQYFGPGTRLTVL.